This T cell receptor beta chain was recovered during a study of T cell clonality in common variable immunodeficiency. Patients and controls were mostly of Caucasian heritage. TCRdb keeps only in-frame clones here, not all; method: immunoSEQ multiplex PCR. The data show roughly 48,000 clones, with none appearing a single time. CDR3 length: 17 amino acids. J was trimmed by 0 bases and V by 5 bases; bases with no gene match: 7. Study-level points and caveats: Compared with healthy controls, CVID subjects showed increased TCRbeta clonality, mostly in about a third. Fewer deletions and N-nucleotide insertions were reportedly seen in common variable immunodeficiency TCR beta sequences. Shared TCRbeta clones were fewer between CVID subjects than controls.

Ten or more counts support this clone. As yet, its antigen is unknown. The read ends 3 residues before the CDR3 terminus; that terminus is restored from the germline J gene. The chain is built from TRBV12-3 or TRBV12-4 and TRBJ2-6; 7 positions match TRBD1. This receptor was taken from a person aged 18 to 70 in good health. Sequencing used peripheral blood mononuclear cells. The CDR3 DNA, read in part, is TGTGCCAGCAGTAACAGGGGACCGCTCTCTGGGGCCAACGTC. Translating gives CASSNRGPLSGANV. The whole CDR3 protein is CASSNRGPLSGANVLTF.